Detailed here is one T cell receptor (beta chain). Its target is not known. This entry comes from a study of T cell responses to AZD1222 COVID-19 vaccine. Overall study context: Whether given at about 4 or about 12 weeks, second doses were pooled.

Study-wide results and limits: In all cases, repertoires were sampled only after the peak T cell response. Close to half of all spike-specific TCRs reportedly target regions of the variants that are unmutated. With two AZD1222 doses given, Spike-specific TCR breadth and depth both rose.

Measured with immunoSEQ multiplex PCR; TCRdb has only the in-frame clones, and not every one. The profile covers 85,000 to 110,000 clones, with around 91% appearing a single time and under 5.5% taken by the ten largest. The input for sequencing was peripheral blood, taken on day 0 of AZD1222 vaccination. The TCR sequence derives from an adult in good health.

CDR3 in DNA: TGTGCCAGCAGTGTGGCAGGGCACCTCTCTGGGGCCAACGTCCTGACTTTC. This codes for CASSVAGHLSGANVLTF. The V and J genes are TRBV2 and TRBJ2-6, with D perhaps TRBD1 (5 bases). The germline V gene encodes CDR1 SNHLY and CDR2 FYNNEI. The CDR3 totals 17 residues. Deletions cut 4 bases from V and 0 bases from J, with 13 bases between.